This is a list of T cell receptor beta chains from one sample in a study of blood T cell repertoires in COVID-19. This table comes from immunoSEQ multiplex PCR, and its TCRdb copy is limited to in-frame clones, with some not included. The sample shows approximately 180,000 clones, 75% to 95% of them seen only once. The sample comprised peripheral blood. The source is a man in his forties or fifties with acute or convalescent COVID-19. The CDR3 runs from the conserved cysteine through the conserved F or W. The D gene is left open where the match is weak. Some rows mark clone size as missing; the rest say once, few, many or name a class of expanded clone.

.	16	TRBV15	TRBJ2-2	.	TGTGCCACCAGCATTCGACCTCCTACCAGGGCCGGGGAGCTGTTTTTT	CATSIRPPTRAGELFF
TRBD1	16	TRBV6-2/TRBV6-3	TRBJ2-2	.	TGTGCCAGCAGTCGCCTGGGGACAGGCTTCACCGGGGAGCTGTTTTTT	CASSRLGTGFTGELFF
.	14	TRBV27	TRBJ2-7	.	TGTGCCAGCAGCTCCTGGGCCACCTCCTACGAGCAGTACTTC	CASSSWATSYEQYF
.	16	TRBV7-7	TRBJ2-1	.	TGTGCCAGCAGCCCCCGTGGAGCGGCTCCCGAGGGTGAGCAGTTCTTC	CASSPRGAAPEGEQFF
.	14	TRBV7-9	TRBJ2-3	.	TGTGCCAGCAGCTTCCCGGGGATGTCAGATACGCAGTATTTT	CASSFPGMSDTQYF
TRBD1	13	TRBV10-3	TRBJ1-5	.	TGTGCCACCACGGGACAGAGCAATCAGCCCCAGCATTTT	CATTGQSNQPQHF
TRBD1	16	TRBV2	TRBJ2-1	few	TGTGCCAGCAGTGAAGGGGACAGGGGGCACCGCAATGAGCAGTTCTTC	CASSEGDRGHRNEQFF
TRBD2	14	TRBV27	TRBJ2-1	.	TGTGCCAGCACTTGGAGCGGGAGTGGCAATGAGCAGTTCTTC	CASTWSGSGNEQFF
.	14	TRBV15	TRBJ2-2	once	TGTGCCACCAGCAGAGATCCCAAAACCGGGGAGCTGTTTTTT	CATSRDPKTGELFF
.	16	TRBV6-5	TRBJ2-1	.	TGTGCCAGCAGTTACTCGGCGGGGAGCTCCTACAATGAGCAGTTCTTC	CASSYSAGSSYNEQFF
.	14	TRBV11-2	TRBJ2-7	.	TGTGCCAGCAGCCTAAGTGGGGGGTCCTACGAGCAGTACTTC	CASSLSGGSYEQYF
TRBD2	15	TRBV27	TRBJ2-7	.	TGTGCCAGCAGTCGTTTGGCGGGAGGGAGGTACGAGCAGTACTTC	CASSRLAGGRYEQYF
TRBD1	17	TRBV28	TRBJ1-5	.	TGTGCCAGCAGGCCGGGACAGGGGGCTTATAGCAATCAGCCCCAGCATTTT	CASRPGQGAYSNQPQHF
TRBD1	14	TRBV6-5	TRBJ1-1	.	TGTGCCAGCAGTTCAGTCAGGGGGCACACTGAAGCTTTCTTT	CASSSVRGHTEAFF
.	15	TRBV11-2	TRBJ1-1	.	TGTGCCAGCAGCTTAGGACGGGGAGTTGGCACTGAAGCTTTCTTT	CASSLGRGVGTEAFF
TRBD1	16	TRBV5-1	TRBJ2-1	.	TGCGCCAGCAGCCCACCGGGACAGGGCTACTACAATGAGCAGTTCTTC	CASSPPGQGYYNEQFF
TRBD1	14	TRBV19	TRBJ2-5	.	TGTGCCCGATCGATACTCGGACAGGTTGAGACCCAGTACTTC	CARSILGQVETQYF
TRBD1	14	TRBV6-6	TRBJ1-4	.	TGTGCCAGCAGCTCCGGGACAGGGGGTGAAAAACTGTTTTTT	CASSSGTGGEKLFF
TRBD2	16	TRBV6-4	TRBJ2-1	once	TGTGCCAGCAGTGAGGCTAGCGGGAGGCCCGGGGATGAGCAGTTCTTC	CASSEASGRPGDEQFF
TRBD1	15	TRBV13	TRBJ1-4	.	TGTGCCAGCAGCGTCCGGGACAGAGTAAATGAAAAACTGTTTTTT	CASSVRDRVNEKLFF
.	14	TRBV27	TRBJ2-7	few	TGTGCCAGCAGCGCCGGGTGGGGCAGCTACGAGCAGTACTTC	CASSAGWGSYEQYF
TRBD1	15	TRBV5-5	TRBJ1-2	once	TGTGCCAGCAGCCGGGGCACAGGGGTTAACTATGGCTACACCTTC	CASSRGTGVNYGYTF
.	15	TRBV7-2	TRBJ1-3	.	TGTGCCAGCAGCGTAGCGGGCCTCTCTGGAAACACCATATATTTT	CASSVAGLSGNTIYF
.	15	TRBV7-2	TRBJ1-5	.	TGTGCCAGCAGCTTTACAGGTAACAGCAATCAGCCCCAGCATTTT	CASSFTGNSNQPQHF
.	17	TRBV18	TRBJ1-6	once	TGTGCCAGCTCACCAATGGAGACAGGAGGTACAGATTCACCCCTCCACTTT	CASSPMETGGTDSPLHF
TRBD1	13	TRBV27	TRBJ2-1	.	TGTGCCAGCAGTTGGACAGGCGTCAATGAGCAGTTCTTC	CASSWTGVNEQFF
.	14	TRBV4-1	TRBJ2-1	.	TGCGCCAGCAGCCATGACCTGTGGGGGGGGCAACAGTTCTTC	CASSHDLWGGQQFF
TRBD2	15	TRBV7-3	TRBJ2-1	.	TGTGCCAGCAGCTCGACTAGCGGGCGTTACAATGAGCAGTTCTTC	CASSSTSGRYNEQFF
.	12	TRBV6-6	TRBJ1-5	once	TGTGCCAGCAGGACACAGAATCGGCCCCAGCATTTT	CASRTQNRPQHF
.	14	TRBV7-6	TRBJ2-3	.	TGTGCCAGCAGCTTAGATGGACAGTCCAATACGCAGTATTTT	CASSLDGQSNTQYF
.	13	TRBV2	TRBJ1-2	.	TGTGCCACCCCGTACGGGAATCGGGATGGCTACACCTTC	CATPYGNRDGYTF
TRBD2	16	TRBV6-6	TRBJ2-1	.	TGTGCCAGCAAACTCACTAGCGGGGTATCCTACAATGAGCAGTTCTTC	CASKLTSGVSYNEQFF
.	19	TRBV9	TRBJ2-1	.	TGTGCCAGCAGCCTTAGGACTCTGGACCCTCTGAGCTCCTACAATGAGCAGTTCTTC	CASSLRTLDPLSSYNEQFF
.	14	TRBV19	TRBJ1-5	.	TGTGCCAGTAGTCCCAGACAGGGCAATCAGCCCCAGCATTTT	CASSPRQGNQPQHF
TRBD2	16	TRBV19	TRBJ2-2	.	TGTGCCAGTAGTATCTTAGCGGGACCAAACACCGGGGAGCTGTTTTTT	CASSILAGPNTGELFF
.	14	TRBV7-2	TRBJ1-5	.	TGTGCCAGCAGCTTAAACCGCGGCAATCAGCCCCAGCATTTT	CASSLNRGNQPQHF
TRBD2	14	TRBV9	TRBJ2-5	.	TGTGCCAGCAGCCCCGGGGGGGGGTTTGAGACCCAGTACTTC	CASSPGGGFETQYF
TRBD1	14	TRBV10-3	TRBJ2-5	.	TGTGCCATAGCCGGACAGGAGAACCAAGAGACCCAGTACTTC	CAIAGQENQETQYF
.	16	TRBV11-3	TRBJ2-2	.	TGTGCCAGCAGCCCTAGTGGACGGGAGCGCTCCGGGGAGCTGTTTTTT	CASSPSGRERSGELFF
TRBD2	14	TRBV30	TRBJ2-1	.	TGTGCCTGGGACCCTAGCGGGGGGGCTCGAGAGCAGTTCTTC	CAWDPSGGAREQFF
.	15	TRBV27	TRBJ2-7	.	TGTGCCAGCAGTTATAGGCCAGGGGTAGTCTACGAGCAGTACTTC	CASSYRPGVVYEQYF
.	12	TRBV29-1	TRBJ2-2	.	TGCAGCGCCGGAGGGGTCACCGGGGAGCTGTTTTTT	CSAGGVTGELFF
.	15	TRBV9	TRBJ1-2	.	TGTGCCAGCAGCCCCCACTGGGACATTGGCTATGGCTACACCTTC	CASSPHWDIGYGYTF
TRBD1	15	TRBV28	TRBJ1-5	.	TGTGCCAGCAGTCCTCAGGGGGCGGGCAATCAGCCCCAGCATTTT	CASSPQGAGNQPQHF
.	16	TRBV5-4	TRBJ1-2	.	TGTGCCAGCAGCAGCCAAGTGGGGCTCTCTAACTATGGCTACACCTTC	CASSSQVGLSNYGYTF
.	15	TRBV7-9	TRBJ2-2	.	TGTGCCAGCAGCTTCGGGGGTTTAAACACCGGGGAGCTGTTTTTT	CASSFGGLNTGELFF
.	16	TRBV7-9	TRBJ1-6	few	TGTGCCAGCAGCTTAGGGGGAGCCAACTATAATTCACCCCTCCACTTT	CASSLGGANYNSPLHF
TRBD2	14	TRBV7-8	TRBJ2-5	.	TGTGCCAGCAGCTCCCGGACTAGCCGGGAGACCCAGTACTTC	CASSSRTSRETQYF
.	17	TRBV6-6	TRBJ1-1	.	TGTGCCAGCAGTCAACCGGGTGAGTGGTTCGGTGACACTGAAGCTTTCTTT	CASSQPGEWFGDTEAFF
TRBD1	15	TRBV6-5	TRBJ1-2	once	TGTGCCAGCAGCCCCCTCGGGACAGGGGGCCGGGGCTACACCTTC	CASSPLGTGGRGYTF
TRBD1	13	TRBV10-3	TRBJ2-2	.	TGTGCCAGTACAGGGGCGAACACCGGGGAGCTGTTTTTT	CASTGANTGELFF
.	13	TRBV19	TRBJ1-2	.	TGTGCCAGTAGTATGTTACAGATCTATGGCTACACCTTC	CASSMLQIYGYTF
.	16	TRBV28	TRBJ1-1	once	TGTGCCAGCAGTTTTGAAAGGACAGCGTCGCGACTTAAAGCTTTCTTT	CASSFERTASRLKAFF
TRBD1	14	TRBV6-6	TRBJ2-5	.	TGTGCCAGCAGTTACTCGAGACAGGGTGAGGCCCAGTACTTC	CASSYSRQGEAQYF
.	16	TRBV29-1	TRBJ1-4	.	TGCAGCGTTGAAAAAGCTTGGGGCGCGAAGAGTGAAAAACTGTTTTTT	CSVEKAWGAKSEKLFF